This TCR beta chain appears in the sequencing data of a study of human T cells and chemical hapten exposure. One entry per CDR3 protein, called by TCRdb with MiXCR from the RACE reads. The sample includes about 190,000 distinct CDR3 sequences, 24% seen only once; the top ten take roughly 2.5%. Time point indicated: patch test 3, about 24 weeks after DPC sensitization. Treatment described: therapeutic diphenylcyclopropenone sensitization with weekly scalp DPC. Donors, patients with alopecia ranging from 18 to 70 years old and judged suitable for DPC, provided samples. The V and J ends lost 2 bases and 5 bases respectively, with 13 bases between them. CDR1 and CDR2 (germline): LGHNA, YSLEER. This CDR3 is 15 amino acids long. This clonotype appeared a few times.

This clonotype was sampled from a woman aged 40-49 years with alopecia areata. Some clones in this sample may be carry-over from other donors' samples. This specimen was whole blood, taken in connection with sensitization to the hapten diphenylcyclopropenone (DPC). The chain couples TRBV4-3 to TRBJ2-1, with unresolved D. CDR3 protein: CASSQQASRNNEQFF. The DNA of the CDR3 is TGCGCCAGCAGCCAACAAGCCTCTCGGAACAATGAGCAGTTCTTC.